Described below is a single TCR beta chain sequence and its context. Its antigen is not known. PCR employed 60 Vbeta and 13 Jbeta primers. Under the authors' procedure: Later reanalysis found around 84 million unique TCR beta chains, about 10 million of them shared. Method: immunoSEQ multiplex PCR; TCRdb's copy keeps in-frame clones and lacks some. The V and J calls and clone size come from that table; D and trimming were worked out from the DNA. Counted here are about 140,000 clones, about 82% occurring once; the ten biggest clones make up approximately 3%. The record originates from a study of cytomegalovirus exposure and HLA in healthy donors. Study-wide context: Earlier findings included 100 million to 130 million unique TCR beta sequences obtained from 150 million to 200 million T cells. Study-wide points: The study carried out a later analysis of TCR beta sequences. It associated some 17,000 of them with specific HLA alleles at a false discovery rate of 0.05. Analyses of presence/absence relied on an assumption of roughly uniform sequencing depth across donors.

CDR3 size: 15 residues. Germline V gene data show CDR1 as SGHAT and CDR2 as FQNNGV. V shed 1 base and J 2 bases; nucleotides not matched to a gene: 1. This receptor was identified in a male donor in good health and CMV-seronegative. The J gene is TRBJ2-3, the V gene TRBV11-2; TRBD2 matches at 9 bases. What was sequenced was PBMCs. The CDR3 sequence: CASSLGLAVTDTQYF. The CDR3 DNA reads as TGTGCCAGCAGCTTAGGACTAGCGGTCACAGATACGCAGTATTTT.